These T cell receptor beta chains were read from a single sample in a study of control samples from healthy donors and cancer patients. Some clones are missing from TCRdb's copy, which holds only in-frame ones; the method was immunoSEQ multiplex PCR. The repertoire holds some 130,000 clones, with 85% to 95% as singletons. The material sequenced was PBMCs. These receptors came from a man aged 50-60 years with head and neck cancer. Both conserved end residues are part of each CDR3. Fields, in order: J gene, D gene, V gene, clone size, CDR3 DNA, CDR3 protein. The D gene is left open where the match is weak. The listing skips clone size in some rows; elsewhere it reads once, few, many or a size class.

j_gene: TRBJ2-3; d_gene: NA; v_gene: TRBV10-2; abundance: NA; CDR3nt: TGCGCCAGCAGTGTAGTAGCGATATCAGATACGCAGTATTTT; CDR3aa: CASSVVAISDTQYF
j_gene: TRBJ2-5; d_gene: NA; v_gene: TRBV7-3; abundance: NA; CDR3nt: TGTGCCAGCAGCTTAGGGCGGATTCAAGAGACCCAGTACTTC; CDR3aa: CASSLGRIQETQYF
j_gene: TRBJ1-4; d_gene: NA; v_gene: TRBV25-1; abundance: NA; CDR3nt: TGTGCCAGCAGTGAGAGGGGGACAAGGGCAGAAAAACTGTTTTTT; CDR3aa: CASSERGTRAEKLFF
j_gene: TRBJ1-1; d_gene: NA; v_gene: TRBV9; abundance: NA; CDR3nt: TGTGCCAGCAGCGTAGTGGCCGGTTACACTGAAGCTTTCTTT; CDR3aa: CASSVVAGYTEAFF
j_gene: TRBJ2-7; d_gene: NA; v_gene: TRBV5-1; abundance: NA; CDR3nt: TGCGCCAGCAGCTTTACAGACACCTACGAGCAGTACTTC; CDR3aa: CASSFTDTYEQYF
j_gene: TRBJ2-3; d_gene: NA; v_gene: TRBV18; abundance: NA; CDR3nt: TGTGCCAGCTCACCACGGAACACAGATACGCAGTATTTT; CDR3aa: CASSPRNTDTQYF
j_gene: TRBJ1-2; d_gene: TRBD1; v_gene: TRBV3-1/TRBV3-2; abundance: NA; CDR3nt: TGTGCCAGCAGCCAGAGGGACAGGGTCTATGGCTACACCTTC; CDR3aa: CASSQRDRVYGYTF
j_gene: TRBJ2-1; d_gene: TRBD2; v_gene: TRBV4-1; abundance: NA; CDR3nt: TGCGCCAGCAGCCAAGAACTAGCGGGGGGCCGGAGTATCGCGAACGAGCAGTTCTTC; CDR3aa: CASSQELAGGRSIANEQFF
j_gene: TRBJ1-2; d_gene: NA; v_gene: TRBV7-9; abundance: NA; CDR3nt: TGTGCCAGCAGCTTAGCAGGGGACTATGGCTACACCTTC; CDR3aa: CASSLAGDYGYTF
j_gene: TRBJ1-1; d_gene: NA; v_gene: TRBV7-2; abundance: NA; CDR3nt: TGTGCCAGCAGCCCCATACTCCGGACTGAAGCTTTCTTT; CDR3aa: CASSPILRTEAFF
j_gene: TRBJ2-1; d_gene: TRBD1; v_gene: TRBV30; abundance: NA; CDR3nt: TGTGCCTGGAGTGCCGGGACAGCAAATGAGCAGTTCTTC; CDR3aa: CAWSAGTANEQFF
j_gene: TRBJ2-5; d_gene: NA; v_gene: TRBV30; abundance: NA; CDR3nt: TGTGCCTGGGGTACCGGGGCGGGGACCCAGTACTTC; CDR3aa: CAWGTGAGTQYF
j_gene: TRBJ1-3; d_gene: NA; v_gene: TRBV12-5; abundance: once; CDR3nt: TGTGCTAGTGGTTTGGCCTGGGGGGGTGGAAACACCATATATTTT; CDR3aa: CASGLAWGGGNTIYF
j_gene: TRBJ2-7; d_gene: NA; v_gene: TRBV12-3/TRBV12-4; abundance: NA; CDR3nt: TGTGCCAGCAGTTTCGCCGAAGCCTACGAGCAGTACTTC; CDR3aa: CASSFAEAYEQYF
j_gene: TRBJ2-7; d_gene: TRBD1; v_gene: TRBV28; abundance: NA; CDR3nt: TGTGCCAGCAGTTTTGGCAGGGGGCGAGCCTACGAGCAGTACTTC; CDR3aa: CASSFGRGRAYEQYF
j_gene: TRBJ1-1; d_gene: TRBD1; v_gene: TRBV10-3; abundance: NA; CDR3nt: TGTGCCATCATACCTGACAGGGGGATTGAAGCTTTCTTT; CDR3aa: CAIIPDRGIEAFF
j_gene: TRBJ1-3; d_gene: NA; v_gene: TRBV3-1/TRBV3-2; abundance: NA; CDR3nt: TGTGCCAGCAGCCAAGCCCCAGGCACCATATATTTT; CDR3aa: CASSQAPGTIYF
j_gene: TRBJ2-5; d_gene: TRBD2; v_gene: TRBV3-1/TRBV3-2; abundance: once; CDR3nt: TGTGCCAGCAGCCCAACTAGCGGGCGGGAGACCCAGTACTTC; CDR3aa: CASSPTSGRETQYF
j_gene: TRBJ2-3; d_gene: TRBD2; v_gene: TRBV2; abundance: NA; CDR3nt: TGTGCCAGCAGGGTTAGCGGGGGGCCAGATACGCAGTATTTT; CDR3aa: CASRVSGGPDTQYF
j_gene: TRBJ2-7; d_gene: TRBD2; v_gene: TRBV7-2; abundance: NA; CDR3nt: TGTGCCAGCAGCTTGGGACTAGACAGCTACGAGCAGTACTTC; CDR3aa: CASSLGLDSYEQYF
j_gene: TRBJ2-3; d_gene: NA; v_gene: TRBV5-5; abundance: NA; CDR3nt: TGTGCCAGCAGCTTGGGCATATCTAGCACAGATACGCAGTATTTT; CDR3aa: CASSLGISSTDTQYF
j_gene: TRBJ1-2; d_gene: TRBD1; v_gene: TRBV7-8; abundance: NA; CDR3nt: TGTGCCAGCAGCTCTACCGGGACAGGACCTTATGGCTACACCTTC; CDR3aa: CASSSTGTGPYGYTF